The entry below describes one T cell receptor (beta chain). Antigen unknown. The CDR3 covers 12 residues. CDR1 is SEHNR, CDR2 FQNEAQ, per germline (reference sequence). The sample comes from a study of OX40 agonist ivuxolimab in advanced cancers. Study details: Administration of intravenous ivuxolimab to patients occurred every 2 weeks at 0.01 to 10 mg/kg. Age averaged about 66 years (range roughly 20 to 90), and around 78% were male. Hepatocellular carcinoma, melanoma, renal cell or head and neck cancer occurred in dose-escalation patients.

Measured with immunoSEQ multiplex PCR; TCRdb has only the in-frame clones, and not every one. This table holds about 50,000 clones, 85% to 90% found once. General study findings and limits: Some nonresponders also had low normalized T-cell clonal expansion.

Sequences were derived from CD4+ or CD8+ T cells sorted from blood, sampled in a trial of the OX40 agonist ivuxolimab. The TCR was taken from an adult with an advanced solid tumor such as melanoma, head and neck, liver or kidney cancer. The chain couples TRBV7-9 to TRBJ1-5, with unresolved D. For the CDR3, the DNA is TGTGCTTCGACCATTAGCAATCAGCCCCAGCATTTT. Translating it yields CASTISNQPQHF.